This record looks at one TCR beta chain sequence and its context. Its cognate antigen is unknown. The data were taken from a study of cytomegalovirus exposure and HLA in healthy donors. Overall study results and limits: According to a later analysis, donors in an Asian-associated ancestry cluster reportedly had fewer N-insertions than the roughly 720-donor mean. According to the study, 160 or so TCR beta chains were cytomegalovirus-associated.

Researchers ran the PCR with 60 Vbeta and 13 Jbeta primers. The data were produced by immunoSEQ multiplex PCR, yet TCRdb's version contains in-frame clones alone and is incomplete. The sample lists approximately 120,000 clones, approximately 78% seen once, with 0.9% to 1.2% in the top ten. The germline gives CDR1 SNHLY, CDR2 FYNNEI. This CDR3 has 14 amino acids. V shed 8 bases, J shed 6 bases, and the junction held 9 bases outside the gene matches. At sampling all donors were nominally healthy, likely with unrecorded immune exposures. This TCR came from a woman in her twenties or thirties in good health and CMV-seronegative. The sequencing input was PBMCs. The chain combines TRBV2 with TRBJ2-1, with 8 nucleotides matching TRBD2. This chain's CDR3 is CASGGGGPVNEQFF. CDR3 bases: TGTGCCAGCGGGGGCGGGGGGCCCGTCAATGAGCAGTTCTTC.